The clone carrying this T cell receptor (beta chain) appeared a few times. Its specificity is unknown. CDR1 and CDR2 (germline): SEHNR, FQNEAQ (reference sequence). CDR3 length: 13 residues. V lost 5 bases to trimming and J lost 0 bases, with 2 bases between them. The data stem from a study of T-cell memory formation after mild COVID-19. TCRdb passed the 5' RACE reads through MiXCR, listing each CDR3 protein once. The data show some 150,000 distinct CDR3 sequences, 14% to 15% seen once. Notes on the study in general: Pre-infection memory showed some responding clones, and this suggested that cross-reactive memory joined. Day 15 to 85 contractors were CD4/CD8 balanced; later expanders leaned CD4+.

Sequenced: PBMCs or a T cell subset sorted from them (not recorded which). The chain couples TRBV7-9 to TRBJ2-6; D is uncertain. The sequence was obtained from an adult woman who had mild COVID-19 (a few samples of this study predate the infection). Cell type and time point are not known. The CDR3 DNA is TGTGCCAGCAGCGTCTCTGGGGCCAACGTCCTGACTTTC. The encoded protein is CASSVSGANVLTF.